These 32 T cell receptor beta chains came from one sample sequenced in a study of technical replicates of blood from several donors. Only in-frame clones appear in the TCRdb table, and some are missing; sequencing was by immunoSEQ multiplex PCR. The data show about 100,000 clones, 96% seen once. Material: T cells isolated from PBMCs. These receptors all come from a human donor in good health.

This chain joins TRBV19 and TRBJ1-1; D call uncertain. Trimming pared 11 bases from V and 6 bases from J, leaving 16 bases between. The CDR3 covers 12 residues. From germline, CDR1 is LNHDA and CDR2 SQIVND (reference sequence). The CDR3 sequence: CAARGDLPEAFF. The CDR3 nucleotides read TGTGCCGCACGGGGTGACCTACCTGAAGCTTTCTTT. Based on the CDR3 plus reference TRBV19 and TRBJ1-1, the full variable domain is DGGITQSPKYLFRKEGQNVTLSCEQNLNHDAMYWYRQDPGQGLRLIYYSQIVNDFQKGDIAEGYSVSREKKESFPLTVTSAQKNPTAFYLCAARGDLPEAFFGQGTRLTVV.

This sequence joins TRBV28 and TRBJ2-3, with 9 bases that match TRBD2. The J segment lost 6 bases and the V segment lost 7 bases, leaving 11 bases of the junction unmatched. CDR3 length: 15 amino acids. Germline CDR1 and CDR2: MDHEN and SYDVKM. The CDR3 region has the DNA TGTGCCAGCACTCCTAATAGCGGGAGAAGGGATACGCAGTATTTT. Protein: CASTPNSGRRDTQYF.

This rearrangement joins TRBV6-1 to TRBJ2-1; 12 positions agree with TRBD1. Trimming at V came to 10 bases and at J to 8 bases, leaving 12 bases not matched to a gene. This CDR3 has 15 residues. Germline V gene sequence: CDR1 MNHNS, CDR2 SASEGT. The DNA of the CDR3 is TGTGCCATACCAACCGGGACAGGGGGCGGGTATGAGCAGTTCTTC. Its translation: CAIPTGTGGGYEQFF.

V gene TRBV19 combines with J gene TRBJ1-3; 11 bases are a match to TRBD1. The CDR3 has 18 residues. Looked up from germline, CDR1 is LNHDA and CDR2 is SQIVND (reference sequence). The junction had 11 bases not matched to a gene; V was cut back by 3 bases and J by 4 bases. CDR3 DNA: TGTGCCAGTAGTATGGTCTGGACAGGGGGCTCAGGGGGAAACACCATATATTTT. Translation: CASSMVWTGGSGGNTIYF. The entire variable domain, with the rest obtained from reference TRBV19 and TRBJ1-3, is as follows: DGGITQSPKYLFRKEGQNVTLSCEQNLNHDAMYWYRQDPGQGLRLIYYSQIVNDFQKGDIAEGYSVSREKKESFPLTVTSAQKNPTAFYLCASSMVWTGGSGGNTIYFGEGSWLTVV.

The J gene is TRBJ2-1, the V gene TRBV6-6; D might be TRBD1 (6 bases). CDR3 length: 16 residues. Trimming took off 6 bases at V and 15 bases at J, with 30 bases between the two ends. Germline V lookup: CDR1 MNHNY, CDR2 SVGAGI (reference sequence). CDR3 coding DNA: TGTGCCAGCAGCCCCAATCAGTTTAGGGGGAAGGCAATGCGGTTCTTC. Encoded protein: CASSPNQFRGKAMRFF.

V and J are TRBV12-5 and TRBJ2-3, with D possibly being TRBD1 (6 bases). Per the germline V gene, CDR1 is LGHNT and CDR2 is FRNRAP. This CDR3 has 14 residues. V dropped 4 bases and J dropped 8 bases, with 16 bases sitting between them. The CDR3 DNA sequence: TGTGCTAGTGGTTCATCTGCAGGGGAAGGTACGCAGTATTTT. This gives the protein CASGSSAGEGTQYF.

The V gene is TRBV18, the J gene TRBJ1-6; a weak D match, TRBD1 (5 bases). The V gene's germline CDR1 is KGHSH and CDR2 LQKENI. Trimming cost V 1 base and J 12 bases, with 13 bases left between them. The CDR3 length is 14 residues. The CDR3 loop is CASSPLQDGGPLHF. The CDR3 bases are TGTGCCAGCTCACCACTACAGGACGGGGGACCCCTCCACTTT.

The CDR3 region has the DNA TGTGCCAGCAGATCCGGACTAGATACGCAGTATTTT. This codes for CASRSGLDTQYF. The chain carries TRBV6-1 and TRBJ2-3; weak D call: TRBD2 (5 bases). V gave up 6 bases and J gave up 5 bases, with 9 bases separating them. CDR1 is MNHNS, CDR2 SASEGT, per germline. CDR3 length: 12 residues.

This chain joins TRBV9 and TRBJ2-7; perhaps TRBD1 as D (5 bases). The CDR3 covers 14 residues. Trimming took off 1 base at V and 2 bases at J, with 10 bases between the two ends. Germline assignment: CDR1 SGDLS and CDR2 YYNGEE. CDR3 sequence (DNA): TGTGCCAGCAGCGTACTAGACAGTCCCTACGAGCAGTACTTC. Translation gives CASSVLDSPYEQYF.

This chain's CDR3 is CASSLRDRVDEQYF. CDR3 in DNA: TGTGCCAGCAGCCTCCGGGACAGGGTGGACGAGCAGTACTTC. The chain joins TRBV9 to TRBJ2-7; 9 positions agree with TRBD1. Germline V CDR1 and CDR2: SGDLS, YYNGEE. This CDR3 has 14 amino acids. The ends lost 4 bases at V and 5 bases at J; junction bases unmatched: 7.

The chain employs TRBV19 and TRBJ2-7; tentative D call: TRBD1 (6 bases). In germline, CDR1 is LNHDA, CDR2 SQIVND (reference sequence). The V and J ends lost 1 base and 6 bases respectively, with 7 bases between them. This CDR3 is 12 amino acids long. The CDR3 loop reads CASSIARGEQYF. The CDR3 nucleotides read TGTGCCAGTAGTATAGCCAGGGGCGAGCAGTACTTC.

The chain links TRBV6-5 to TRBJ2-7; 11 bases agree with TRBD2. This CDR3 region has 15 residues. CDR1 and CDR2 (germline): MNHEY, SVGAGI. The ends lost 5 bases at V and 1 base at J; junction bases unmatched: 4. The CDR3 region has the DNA TGTGCCAGCAGTACCGGGACTAGCGGATCCTACGAGCAGTACTTC. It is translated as CASSTGTSGSYEQYF.

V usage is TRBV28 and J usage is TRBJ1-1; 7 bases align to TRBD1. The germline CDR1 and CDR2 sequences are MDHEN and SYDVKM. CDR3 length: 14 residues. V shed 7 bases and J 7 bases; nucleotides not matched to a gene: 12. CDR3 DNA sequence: TGTGCCAGCATGCCCACACAGGGGTATCGTGAAGCTTTCTTT. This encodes CASMPTQGYREAFF. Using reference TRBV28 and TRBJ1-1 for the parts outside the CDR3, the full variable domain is DVKVTQSSRYLVKRTGEKVFLECVQDMDHENMFWYRQDPGLGLRLIYFSYDVKMKEKGDIPEGYSVSREKKERFSLILESASTNQTSMYLCASMPTQGYREAFFGQGTRLTVV.

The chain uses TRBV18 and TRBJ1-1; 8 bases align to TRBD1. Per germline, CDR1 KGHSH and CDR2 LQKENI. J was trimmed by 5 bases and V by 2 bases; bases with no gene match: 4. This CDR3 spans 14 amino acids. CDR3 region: CASSPSGGETEAFF. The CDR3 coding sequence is TGTGCCAGCTCACCATCAGGGGGCGAAACTGAAGCTTTCTTT.

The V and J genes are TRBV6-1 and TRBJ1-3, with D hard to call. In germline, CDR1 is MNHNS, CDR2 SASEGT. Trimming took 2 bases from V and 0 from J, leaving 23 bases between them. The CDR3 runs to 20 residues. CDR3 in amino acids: CASSERSAGILLASGNTIYF. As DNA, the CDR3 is TGTGCCAGCAGTGAACGTTCGGCCGGGATCCTGTTGGCCTCTGGAAACACCATATATTTT.

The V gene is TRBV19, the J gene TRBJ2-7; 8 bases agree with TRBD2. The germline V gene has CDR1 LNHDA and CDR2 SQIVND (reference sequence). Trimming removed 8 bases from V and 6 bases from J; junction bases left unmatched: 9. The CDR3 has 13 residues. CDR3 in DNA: TGTGCCAGTCTGGGACTAGAGATGAGCGAGCAGTACTTC. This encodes CASLGLEMSEQYF.

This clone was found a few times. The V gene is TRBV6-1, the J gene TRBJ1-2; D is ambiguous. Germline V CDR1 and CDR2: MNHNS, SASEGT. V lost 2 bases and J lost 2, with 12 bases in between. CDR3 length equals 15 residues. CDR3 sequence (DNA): TGTGCCAGCAGTGAATCAATCTACAGAAACTATGGCTACACCTTC. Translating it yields CASSESIYRNYGYTF.

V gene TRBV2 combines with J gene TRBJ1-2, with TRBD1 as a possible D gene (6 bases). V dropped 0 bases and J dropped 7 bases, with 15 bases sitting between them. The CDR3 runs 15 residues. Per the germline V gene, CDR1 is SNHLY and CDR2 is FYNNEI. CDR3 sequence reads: CASSEAGQPPGGYTF. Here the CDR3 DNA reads TGTGCCAGCAGTGAAGCCGGACAGCCCCCCGGTGGCTACACCTTC. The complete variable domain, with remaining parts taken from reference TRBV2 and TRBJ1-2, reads EPEVTQTPSHQVTQMGQEVILRCVPISNHLYFYWYRQILGQKVEFLVSFYNNEISEKSEIFDDQFSVERPDGSNFTLKIRSTKLEDSAMYFCASSEAGQPPGGYTFGSGTRLTVV.

The CDR3 sequence is CASSLTGGGIYEQYF. CDR3 nucleotide sequence: TGTGCCAGCAGTCTCACAGGGGGTGGAATCTACGAGCAGTACTTC. The chain joins TRBV28 to TRBJ2-7; 8 positions match TRBD1. With 5 bases clipped from V and 3 bases from J, the junction kept 9 bases outside the gene matches. This CDR3 is 15 amino acids long. Germline lookup yields CDR1 MDHEN and CDR2 SYDVKM.

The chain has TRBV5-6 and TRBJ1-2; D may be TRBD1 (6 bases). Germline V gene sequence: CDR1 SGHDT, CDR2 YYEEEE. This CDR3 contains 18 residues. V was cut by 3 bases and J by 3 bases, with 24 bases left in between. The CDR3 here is CASSSDGMGAVGDYGYTF. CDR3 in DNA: TGTGCCAGCAGCTCCGATGGCATGGGGGCGGTTGGGGACTATGGCTACACCTTC.

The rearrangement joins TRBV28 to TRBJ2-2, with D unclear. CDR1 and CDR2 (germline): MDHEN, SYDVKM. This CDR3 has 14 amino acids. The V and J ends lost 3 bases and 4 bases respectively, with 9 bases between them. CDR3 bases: TGTGCCAGCAGTTTTTCCCTCGGCACCGGGGAGCTGTTTTTT. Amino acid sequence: CASSFSLGTGELFF.

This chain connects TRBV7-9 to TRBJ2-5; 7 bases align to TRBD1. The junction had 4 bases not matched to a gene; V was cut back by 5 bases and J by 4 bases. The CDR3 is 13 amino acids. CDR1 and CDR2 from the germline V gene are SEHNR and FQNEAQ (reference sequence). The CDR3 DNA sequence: TGTGCCAGCAGCACGACAGGGTCAGAGACCCAGTACTTC. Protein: CASSTTGSETQYF.

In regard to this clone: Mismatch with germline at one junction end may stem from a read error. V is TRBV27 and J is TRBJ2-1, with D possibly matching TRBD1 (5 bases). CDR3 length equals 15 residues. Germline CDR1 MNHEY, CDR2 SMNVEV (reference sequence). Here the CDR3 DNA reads TGTGCCAGCAGTTACCCGCAAAGGGGCTACAATGACCAGTTCTTC. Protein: CASSYPQRGYNDQFF.

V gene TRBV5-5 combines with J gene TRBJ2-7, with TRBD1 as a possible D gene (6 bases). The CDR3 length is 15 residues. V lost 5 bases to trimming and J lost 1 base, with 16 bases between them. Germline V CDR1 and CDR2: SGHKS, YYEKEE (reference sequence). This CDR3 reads CASSLQGIGSYEQYF. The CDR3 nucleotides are TGTGCCAGCAGTTTACAGGGTATAGGTTCCTACGAGCAGTACTTC.

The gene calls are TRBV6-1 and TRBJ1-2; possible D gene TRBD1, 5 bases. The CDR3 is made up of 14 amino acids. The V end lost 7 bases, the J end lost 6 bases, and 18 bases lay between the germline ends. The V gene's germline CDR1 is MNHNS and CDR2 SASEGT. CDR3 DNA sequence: TGTGCCAGCACCCCGACGGGGACTTTCAATGGCTACACCTTC. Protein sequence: CASTPTGTFNGYTF.

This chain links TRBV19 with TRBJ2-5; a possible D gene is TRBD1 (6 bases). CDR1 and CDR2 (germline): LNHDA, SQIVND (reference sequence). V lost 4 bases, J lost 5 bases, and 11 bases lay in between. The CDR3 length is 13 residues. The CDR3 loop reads CASSTGERETQYF. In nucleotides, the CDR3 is TGTGCCAGTAGTACAGGGGAAAGGGAGACCCAGTACTTC.

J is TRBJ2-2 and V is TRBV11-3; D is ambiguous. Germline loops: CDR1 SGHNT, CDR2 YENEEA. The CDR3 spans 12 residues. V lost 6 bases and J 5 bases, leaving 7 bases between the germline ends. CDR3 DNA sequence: TGTGCCAGCAGGAGCTTAACCGGGGAGCTGTTTTTT. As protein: CASRSLTGELFF. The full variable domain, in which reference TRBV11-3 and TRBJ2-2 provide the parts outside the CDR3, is EAGVVQSPRYKIIEKKQPVAFWCNPISGHNTLYWYLQNLGQGPELLIRYENEEAVDDSQLPKDRFSAERLKGVDSTLKIQPAELGDSAVYLCASRSLTGELFFGEGSRLTVL.

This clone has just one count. DNA for the CDR3: TGTGCTAGTGGTTTGGTGGCCACCGGGACATGGAACACCGGGGAGCTGTTTTTT. It yields the protein CASGLVATGTWNTGELFF. This sequence joins TRBV12-5 and TRBJ2-2; D is possibly TRBD1 (6 bases). CDR1 and CDR2 from the germline V gene are LGHNT and FRNRAP. Trimming took off 0 bases at V and 1 base at J, with 15 bases between the two ends. The CDR3 runs to 18 residues.

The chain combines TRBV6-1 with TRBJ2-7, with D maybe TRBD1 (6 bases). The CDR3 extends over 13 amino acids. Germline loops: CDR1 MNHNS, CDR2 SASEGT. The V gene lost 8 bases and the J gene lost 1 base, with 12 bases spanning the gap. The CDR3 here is CASLTGPSYEQYF. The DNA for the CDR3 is TGTGCCAGCTTGACAGGCCCATCCTACGAGCAGTACTTC.

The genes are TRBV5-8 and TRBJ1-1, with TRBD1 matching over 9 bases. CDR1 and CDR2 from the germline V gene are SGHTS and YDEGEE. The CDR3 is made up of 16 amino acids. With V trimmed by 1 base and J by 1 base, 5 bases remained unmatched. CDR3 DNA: TGTGCCAGCAGCTTGTTCCGGGGACAGGGGAACACTGAAGCTTTCTTT. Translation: CASSLFRGQGNTEAFF.

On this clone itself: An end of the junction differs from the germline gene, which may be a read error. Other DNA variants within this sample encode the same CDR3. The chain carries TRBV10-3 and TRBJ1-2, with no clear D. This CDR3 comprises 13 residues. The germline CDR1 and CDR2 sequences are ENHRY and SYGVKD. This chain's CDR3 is CAISGSENYGYTF. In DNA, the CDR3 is TGCGCCATCAGTGGATCGGAGAACTATGGCTACACCTTC.

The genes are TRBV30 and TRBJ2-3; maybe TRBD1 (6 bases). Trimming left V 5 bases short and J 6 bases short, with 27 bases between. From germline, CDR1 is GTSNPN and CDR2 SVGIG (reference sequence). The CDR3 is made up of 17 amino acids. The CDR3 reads CAWGKVAGATHRDTQYF. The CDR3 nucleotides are TGTGCCTGGGGGAAGGTCGCAGGGGCAACGCACAGGGATACGCAGTATTTT.